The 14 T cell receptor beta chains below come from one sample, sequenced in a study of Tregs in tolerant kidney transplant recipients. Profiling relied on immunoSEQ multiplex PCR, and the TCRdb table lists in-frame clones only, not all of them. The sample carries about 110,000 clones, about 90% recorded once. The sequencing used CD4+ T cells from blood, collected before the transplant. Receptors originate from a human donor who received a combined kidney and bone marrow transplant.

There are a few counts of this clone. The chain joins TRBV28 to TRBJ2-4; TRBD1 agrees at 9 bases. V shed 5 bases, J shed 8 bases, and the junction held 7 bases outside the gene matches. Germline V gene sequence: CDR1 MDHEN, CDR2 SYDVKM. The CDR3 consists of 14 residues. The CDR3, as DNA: TGTGCCAGCAGTAGCATGGGACAGGGATACATTCAGTACTTC. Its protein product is CASSSMGQGYIQYF.

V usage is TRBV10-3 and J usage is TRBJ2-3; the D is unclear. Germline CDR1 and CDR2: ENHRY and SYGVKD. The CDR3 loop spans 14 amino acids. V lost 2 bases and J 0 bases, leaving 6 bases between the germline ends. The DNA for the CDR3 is TGTGCCATCAGTGAGGGGCTCAGCACAGATACGCAGTATTTT. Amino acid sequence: CAISEGLSTDTQYF.

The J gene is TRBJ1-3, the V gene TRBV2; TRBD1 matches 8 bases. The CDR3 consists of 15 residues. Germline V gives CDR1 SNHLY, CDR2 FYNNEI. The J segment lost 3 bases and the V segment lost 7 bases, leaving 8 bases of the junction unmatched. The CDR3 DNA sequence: TGTGCCAGCATAAAGGGCGGGACAGGTGGAAACACCATATATTTT. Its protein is CASIKGGTGGNTIYF.

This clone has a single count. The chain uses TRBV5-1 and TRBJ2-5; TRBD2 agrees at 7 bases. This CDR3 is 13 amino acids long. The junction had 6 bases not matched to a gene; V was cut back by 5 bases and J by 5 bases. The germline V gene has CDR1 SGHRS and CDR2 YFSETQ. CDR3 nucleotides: TGCGCCAGCAGAGGCGGGAGCATGGAGACCCAGTACTTC. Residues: CASRGGSMETQYF. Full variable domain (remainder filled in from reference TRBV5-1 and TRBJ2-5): KAGVTQTPRYLIKTRGQQVTLSCSPISGHRSVSWYQQTPGQGLQFLFEYFSETQRNKGNFPGRFSGRQFSNSRSEMNVSTLELGDSALYLCASRGGSMETQYFGPGTRLLVL.

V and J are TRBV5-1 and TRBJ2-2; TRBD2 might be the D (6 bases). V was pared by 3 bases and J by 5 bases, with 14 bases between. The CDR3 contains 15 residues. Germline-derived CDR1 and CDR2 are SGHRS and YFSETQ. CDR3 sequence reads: CASSSPEGGTGELFF. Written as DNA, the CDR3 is TGCGCCAGCAGCTCCCCCGAGGGAGGTACCGGGGAGCTGTTTTTT.

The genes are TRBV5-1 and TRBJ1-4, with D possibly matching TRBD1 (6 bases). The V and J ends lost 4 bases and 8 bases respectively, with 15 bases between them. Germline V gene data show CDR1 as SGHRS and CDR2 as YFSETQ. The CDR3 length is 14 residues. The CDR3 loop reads CASSPQGLREKLFF. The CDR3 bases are TGCGCCAGCAGCCCACAGGGTTTACGGGAAAAACTGTTTTTT.

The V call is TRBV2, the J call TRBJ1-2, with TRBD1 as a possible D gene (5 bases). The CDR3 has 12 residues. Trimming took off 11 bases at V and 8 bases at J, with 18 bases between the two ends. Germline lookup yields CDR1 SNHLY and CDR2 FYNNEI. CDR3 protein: CAGTEGPPGYTF. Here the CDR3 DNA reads TGTGCCGGAACGGAGGGACCGCCGGGCTACACCTTC.

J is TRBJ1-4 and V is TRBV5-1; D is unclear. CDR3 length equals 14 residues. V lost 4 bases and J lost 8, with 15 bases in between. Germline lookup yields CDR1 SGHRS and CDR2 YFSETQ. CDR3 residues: CASSPTTQQEKLFF. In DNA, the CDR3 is TGCGCCAGCAGCCCGACGACGCAACAGGAAAAACTGTTTTTT.

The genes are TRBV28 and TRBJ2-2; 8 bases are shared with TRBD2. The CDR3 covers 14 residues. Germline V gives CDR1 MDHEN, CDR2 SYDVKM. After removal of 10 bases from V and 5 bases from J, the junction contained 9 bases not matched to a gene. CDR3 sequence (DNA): TGTGCCATCTCGGGGGGGCCGAGAACCGGGGAGCTGTTTTTT. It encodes CAISGGPRTGELFF. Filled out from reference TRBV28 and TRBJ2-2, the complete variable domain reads DVKVTQSSRYLVKRTGEKVFLECVQDMDHENMFWYRQDPGLGLRLIYFSYDVKMKEKGDIPEGYSVSREKKERFSLILESASTNQTSMYLCAISGGPRTGELFFGEGSRLTVL.

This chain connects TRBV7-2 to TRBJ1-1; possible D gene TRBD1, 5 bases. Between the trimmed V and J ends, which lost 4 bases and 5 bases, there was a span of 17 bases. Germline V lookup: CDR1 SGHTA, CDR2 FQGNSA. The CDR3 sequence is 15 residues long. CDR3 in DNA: TGTGCCAGCAGCTCCTACGGTAGGGGTAGTACTGAAGCTTTCTTT. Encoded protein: CASSSYGRGSTEAFF. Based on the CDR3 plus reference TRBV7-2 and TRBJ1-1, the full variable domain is GAGVSQSPSNKVTEKGKDVELRCDPISGHTALYWYRQSLGQGLEFLIYFQGNSAPDKSGLPSDRFSAERTGGSVSTLTIQRTQQEDSAVYLCASSSYGRGSTEAFFGQGTRLTVV.

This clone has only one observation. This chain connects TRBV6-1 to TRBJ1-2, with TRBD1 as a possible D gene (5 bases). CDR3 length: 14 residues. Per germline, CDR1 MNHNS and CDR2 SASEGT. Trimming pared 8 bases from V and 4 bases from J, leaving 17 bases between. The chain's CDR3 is CASGAGYRPYGYTF. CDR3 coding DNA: TGTGCCAGCGGGGCGGGATACCGCCCCTATGGCTACACCTTC.

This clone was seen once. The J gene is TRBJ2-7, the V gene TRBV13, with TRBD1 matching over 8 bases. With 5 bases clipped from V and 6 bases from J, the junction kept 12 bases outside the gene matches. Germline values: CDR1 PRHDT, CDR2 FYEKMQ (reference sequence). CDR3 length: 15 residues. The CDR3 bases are TGTGCCAGCAGCCCTCGAGCAGGGGGCCCCTTCGAGCAGTACTTC. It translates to CASSPRAGGPFEQYF.

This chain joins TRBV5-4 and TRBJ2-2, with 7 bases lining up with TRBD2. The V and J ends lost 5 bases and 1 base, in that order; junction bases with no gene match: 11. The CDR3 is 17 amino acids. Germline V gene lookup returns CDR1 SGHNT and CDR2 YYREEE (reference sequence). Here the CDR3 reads CASSLTSGTKNTGELFF. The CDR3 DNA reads TGTGCCAGCAGTCTTACGTCGGGGACTAAGAACACCGGGGAGCTGTTTTTT.

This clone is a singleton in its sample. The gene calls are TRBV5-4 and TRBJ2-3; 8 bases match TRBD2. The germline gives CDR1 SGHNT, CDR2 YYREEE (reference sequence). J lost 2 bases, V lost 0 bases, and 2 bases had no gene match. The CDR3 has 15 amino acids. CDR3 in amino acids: CASSLETSDTDTQYF. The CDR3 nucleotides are TGTGCCAGCAGCTTGGAGACTAGCGACACAGATACGCAGTATTTT.